This T cell receptor (beta chain) was sequenced during a study of CD8+ T cells in alopecia areata. Treatment: oral pan-JAK inhibitor, 5-10 mg twice daily. This clone was counted between two and nine times. Germline V CDR1 and CDR2: LNHDA, SQIVND (reference sequence). The length of the CDR3 is 15 residues. V dropped 3 bases and J dropped 3 bases, with 15 bases sitting between them. RNA, once extracted, was reverse transcribed into cDNA for use as the sequencing template. The data were produced by immunoSEQ multiplex PCR, yet TCRdb's version contains in-frame clones alone and is incomplete. The repertoire holds approximately 210,000 clones, with around 60% as singletons.

The chain employs TRBV19 and TRBJ2-7, with D perhaps TRBD1 (5 bases). The sequencing here drew on CD4+ T cells sorted from blood, taken at week 4, from a patient treated with tofacitinib. The sequence came from a human donor with alopecia areata. The CDR3: CASSMKAGSNYEQYF. In DNA, the CDR3 is TGTGCCAGTAGTATGAAGGCAGGGTCAAACTACGAGCAGTACTTC.